The 6 T cell receptor beta chains below were found in one sample sequenced in a study of blood T cell repertoires in COVID-19. Profiled with immunoSEQ multiplex PCR; TCRdb holds only in-frame clones, not every one. The table lists 170,000 or so clones, approximately 83% of them singletons, with 6.5% to 8.5% in the top ten. The sample consisted of peripheral blood. These receptors were collected from a woman in her 40s with COVID-19, enrolled during active disease.

Written as DNA, the CDR3 is TGTGCCAGCAGTCCGGACAGGGTGGACGAAAAACTGTTTTTT. It is translated as CASSPDRVDEKLFF. The chain recombines TRBV28 with TRBJ1-4; TRBD1 agrees at 8 bases. The CDR3 is made up of 14 amino acids. V shed 5 bases, J shed 8 bases, and the junction held 7 bases outside the gene matches. Germline CDR1 and CDR2: MDHEN and SYDVKM.

This clone was seen once. The chain joins TRBV28 to TRBJ1-1, with D possibly TRBD1 on 5 matching bases. This CDR3 spans 13 amino acids. Trimming removed 7 bases from V and 10 bases from J, with 19 bases in between. Germline values: CDR1 MDHEN, CDR2 SYDVKM. The CDR3: CASTSGSPRAAFF. The CDR3 DNA sequence: TGTGCCAGCACCTCAGGGTCGCCCCGGGCAGCTTTCTTT.

The chain carries TRBV28 and TRBJ1-2; D may be TRBD1 (6 bases). In germline, CDR1 is MDHEN, CDR2 SYDVKM. The V end was cut by 3 bases, the J end by 8 bases, with 13 bases between. This CDR3 comprises 13 residues. CDR3: CASSFSGVRGYTF. As DNA, the CDR3 is TGTGCCAGCAGTTTTTCAGGGGTGAGGGGCTACACCTTC.

This chain joins TRBV11-2 and TRBJ2-2; tentatively, D is TRBD1 (6 bases). Germline assignment: CDR1 SGHAT and CDR2 FQNNGV. Trimming took off 6 bases at V and 4 bases at J, with 18 bases between the two ends. The length of the CDR3 is 16 residues. CDR3 bases: TGTGCCAGCAGTAACAATCAGGGGTACGGCACCGGGGAGCTGTTTTTT. This sequence encodes CASSNNQGYGTGELFF.

The V call is TRBV11-3, the J call TRBJ2-1, with 8 bases lining up with TRBD2. V dropped 0 bases and J dropped 6; count of bases not matched to a gene: 7. Looked up from germline, CDR1 is SGHNT and CDR2 is YENEEA. This CDR3 contains 16 residues. The chain's CDR3 is CASSLDMGLGGNEQFF. In DNA, the CDR3 is TGTGCCAGCAGCTTAGATATGGGACTAGGGGGCAATGAGCAGTTCTTC.

Relative to its sample, this clone is medium-sized. This chain links TRBV11-3 with TRBJ2-1; D unresolved. The CDR3 has 11 residues. CDR1 SGHNT and CDR2 YENEEA come from the germline V gene. The germline V and J ends were trimmed by 4 bases and 5 bases, with 3 bases remaining between them. The CDR3 loop is CASSSNNEQFF. Written as DNA, the CDR3 is TGTGCCAGCAGCTCAAACAATGAGCAGTTCTTC.